The present T cell receptor (beta chain) was sequenced within a study of a mutant IDH1 vaccine in newly diagnosed glioma (dated by TCRdb to the early 2020s). Turning to the overall study: In the chemotherapy-containing groups, vaccination started alongside temozolomide cycles, whereas in patients who had radiotherapy alone it started 4-6 weeks after radiotherapy. Of the 25 to 35 patients who were treated, approximately 62% were male and approximately 38% were female, and the mean age was approximately 40 years. Six visits were used for peripheral blood collection: V03 (baseline), V05, V07, V10, V12 and V13. Prior to enrollment, patients had been given standard therapy consisting of radiotherapy alone, temozolomide alone, or radiochemotherapy with temozolomide, with the combination given to most patients. The week-35 safety follow-up took place at visit V12, and the week-47 end of study took place at visit V13. Longitudinal TCRB deep sequencing was done for some 25 treated patients, wherever samples were available for exploratory analyses.

As regards this clone: Its antigen is unknown. Base qualities are missing; no much larger clone stands one base away.

The sample's time point label, decoded: week 35, safety follow-up. Every vaccine dose consisted of 300 ug of a 20-mer mutant IDH1 peptide in Montanide, administered subcutaneously together with topical imiquimod. Eight vaccinations were administered to patients in weeks 1, 3, 5, 7, 11, 15, 19 and 23, corresponding to visits V03 through V10. Donors had newly diagnosed WHO grade 3 or 4 IDH1-mutant astrocytomas with loss of nuclear ATRX. The samples were drawn from NOA16, a multicentre, single-arm, open-label phase I trial in Germany that tested a mutant IDH1 peptide vaccine in humans for the first time. Genomic DNA for TCRB sequencing was isolated from EDTA blood with the DNeasy Blood and Tissue Kit. Library method: the immunoSEQ multiplex PCR assay. The hsTCRB Kit was used according to the manufacturer's protocol to amplify rearranged TCR beta chain sequences. An Illumina MiSeq was used to sequence the TCRB libraries. For the original study's pipeline: The proprietary platform of the kit vendor was used for demultiplexing, trimming and gene mapping. The clones in this table, taken by TCRdb from immuneACCESS, are in-frame only. Not every clone is retained; where verified, under half of the shortfall comes from an unresolved V gene, and the cause of the rest is unknown. That table furnishes V, J and clone size, whereas the DNA furnished D and trimming. The sample table records 30,000 or so clones; roughly 80% of these occur just once. About a tenth of the sample comes from the top ten.

The CDR3 sequence holds 15 residues, the cysteine and phenylalanine included. Solely the CDR3 DNA is kept, with 45 bases framed from the first base. For this chain, trimming is 2 bases at the V end and 6 bases at the J end, and the number of junction bases without a gene match is 3. CDR1 and CDR2, looked up from the germline V gene, are SGDLS and YYNGEE. The paper's findings and limits, for the study overall: Selection of PBMC samples for TCRB deep sequencing was based on availability. It was noted by the authors that analyses of patient blood samples could not be reproduced owing to sample limitations. No apparent relationship was observed between pseudoprogression and alterations in the top peripheral T cell clonotypes detected by TCRB sequencing. Vaccine-induced immune responses across multiple MHC alleles were detected in about 93% of patients.

The sequence derives from a woman in her twenties or thirties with glioma. Some clones in this sample may be carry-over from other donors' samples. Sample: PBMCs, taken from a glioma patient whose treatment included an IDH1 peptide vaccine. The rearranged chain carries TRBV9 and TRBJ1-5; TRBD1 lines up with 12 middle nucleotides. The CDR3 reads as follows: CASSVGTGGLQPQHF. The DNA reads TGTGCCAGCAGCGTTGGGACAGGGGGCCTTCAGCCCCAGCATTTT. Outside the CDR3, residues come from the reference TRBV9 and TRBJ1-5 proteins, so the full variable domain is: DSGVTQTPKHLITATGQRVTLRCSPRSGDLSVYWYQQSLDQGLQFLIQYYNGEERAKGNILERFSAQQFPDLHSELNLSSLELGDSALYFCASSVGTGGLQPQHFGDGTRLSIL.